What follows are 21 T cell receptor beta chains derived from one specimen sequenced in a study of molecular identifiers for immune sequencing clone quantification. TCRdb passed the PCR reads through MiXCR, listing each CDR3 protein once. The repertoire has some 680,000 distinct CDR3 sequences, 25% of them found once; the top ten carry 0.7% to 0.95%. The sample was naive CD8+ T cells from blood, with Jurkat cell RNA spiked in. The subset was: FACS-sorted CD8+CD4-CCR7+CD45RA+ naive T cells. The receptors come from a human donor in good health. Some libraries in this study had Jurkat cell RNA spiked in.

The chain is built from TRBV7-3 and TRBJ1-6; D is unclear. V lost 6 bases to trimming and J lost 0 bases, with 6 bases between them. In germline, CDR1 is SGHTA, CDR2 FQGTGA. The CDR3 is made up of 14 amino acids. CDR3 sequence (DNA): TGTGCCAGCAGGCGGACCTCCTATAATTCACCCCTCCACTTT. Translation gives CASRRTSYNSPLHF.

This clonotype was seen more than once but under ten times. The chain employs TRBV27 and TRBJ2-2, with 7 bases lining up with TRBD2. The CDR3 has 14 amino acids. The germline V gene has CDR1 MNHEY and CDR2 SMNVEV (reference sequence). V lost 0 bases to trimming and J lost 6 bases; unmatched junction nucleotides: 1. CDR3 DNA sequence: TGTGCCAGCAGTTTATCTGGGAGGGCCGGGGAGCTGTTTTTT. Translation gives CASSLSGRAGELFF.

This clonotype was seen repeatedly, ten times or more. The chain carries TRBV30 and TRBJ1-1, with 8 bases aligning to TRBD1. Germline V gives CDR1 GTSNPN, CDR2 SVGIG (reference sequence). This CDR3 is 11 amino acids long. V gave up 5 bases and J gave up 5 bases; unmatched junction bases: 1. CDR3 sequence: CAWGQGTEAFF. The DNA of the CDR3 is TGTGCCTGGGGACAGGGAACTGAAGCTTTCTTT.

The table lists this clonotype with a count of one. The V gene is TRBV7-9, the J gene TRBJ2-1; a possible D gene is TRBD1 (6 bases). The germline CDR1 and CDR2 sequences are SEHNR and FQNEAQ (reference sequence). V lost 3 bases to trimming and J lost 9 bases, with 21 bases between them. The CDR3 extends over 16 amino acids. The CDR3 spells CASSFPGRVLDSEQFF. The CDR3 DNA is TGTGCCAGCAGCTTCCCGGGCAGAGTCCTGGACAGTGAGCAGTTCTTC.

This clonotype was found many times. The chain carries TRBV20-1 and TRBJ2-4; D not certain. The germline V and J ends were trimmed by 4 bases and 3 bases, with 13 bases remaining between them. CDR1 is DFQATT, CDR2 SNEGSKA, per germline (reference sequence). This CDR3 is 14 amino acids long. CDR3 sequence: CSATNWRVKNIQYF. The CDR3 DNA follows: TGCAGTGCTACGAATTGGAGAGTCAAAAACATTCAGTACTTC.

This clonotype was counted between two and nine times. The CDR3 DNA follows: TGTGCCAGCAGTCCATGGACTAGCGGTTACGAGCAGTACTTC. This encodes CASSPWTSGYEQYF. The rearrangement joins TRBV27 to TRBJ2-7, with 10 bases identical to TRBD2. Germline V gene lookup returns CDR1 MNHEY and CDR2 SMNVEV (reference sequence). With 5 bases clipped from V and 4 bases from J, the junction kept 5 bases outside the gene matches. The CDR3 runs 14 residues.

This clonotype showed up many times. The V gene is TRBV30, the J gene TRBJ1-1; tentative D call: TRBD1 (5 bases). Germline lookup yields CDR1 GTSNPN and CDR2 SVGIG (reference sequence). The length of the CDR3 is 11 residues. Trimming left V 4 bases short and J 8 bases short, with 11 bases between. The CDR3 sequence: CAWTEGMEAFF. The CDR3 DNA reads TGTGCCTGGACCGAGGGGATGGAAGCTTTCTTT.

The chain recombines TRBV19 with TRBJ1-5; possibly TRBD1 for D (5 bases). The CDR3 spans 16 residues. CDR1 and CDR2 from the germline V gene are LNHDA and SQIVND (reference sequence). Trimming stripped 0 bases from V and 3 bases from J, with 12 bases between. CDR3 bases: TGTGCCAGTAGTATAGACGCGGGACTCATCAATCAGCCCCAGCATTTT. Protein product: CASSIDAGLINQPQHF.

This clonotype has just a few counts. The chain combines TRBV19 with TRBJ2-1; 7 bases match TRBD2. CDR1 LNHDA and CDR2 SQIVND come from the germline V gene (reference sequence). The CDR3 has 13 amino acids. V lost 3 bases and J lost 9; bases outside the gene matches: 5. CDR3 loop: CASSIMGGGEQFF. CDR3 DNA sequence: TGTGCCAGTAGTATCATGGGGGGGGGTGAGCAGTTCTTC. Drawing the rest from reference TRBV19 and TRBJ2-1, the complete variable domain is DGGITQSPKYLFRKEGQNVTLSCEQNLNHDAMYWYRQDPGQGLRLIYYSQIVNDFQKGDIAEGYSVSREKKESFPLTVTSAQKNPTAFYLCASSIMGGGEQFFGPGTRLTVL.

The chain links TRBV7-9 to TRBJ1-1, with D perhaps TRBD1 (6 bases). Germline V gene data show CDR1 as SEHNR and CDR2 as FQNEAQ (reference sequence). V was pared by 6 bases and J by 4 bases, with 15 bases between. This CDR3 has 14 residues. CDR3 DNA: TGTGCCAGCAGGGGTACAGGGTCGATCACTGAAGCTTTCTTT. It specifies CASRGTGSITEAFF.

This clonotype was observed a few times. The rearrangement joins TRBV30 to TRBJ2-2; the D gene is possibly TRBD2 (6 bases). CDR1 is GTSNPN, CDR2 SVGIG, per germline (reference sequence). Deletions cut 3 bases from V and 4 bases from J, with 15 bases between. The CDR3 extends over 15 amino acids. The chain's CDR3 is CAWSHAARGTGELFF. CDR3 DNA: TGTGCCTGGAGCCACGCGGCGCGGGGCACCGGGGAGCTGTTTTTT. The full variable domain, its missing parts supplied by reference TRBV30 and TRBJ2-2, is SQTIHQWPATLVQPVGSPLSLECTVEGTSNPNLYWYRQAAGRGLQLLFYSVGIGQISSEVPQNLSASRPQDRQFILSSKKLLLSDSGFYLCAWSHAARGTGELFFGEGSRLTVL.

This clonotype was recorded many times. The V gene is TRBV4-3, the J gene TRBJ1-4; TRBD1 matches at 9 bases. J gave up 7 bases and V 1 base, and 4 bases lay outside the gene matches. The CDR3 length is 15 residues. The germline V gene has CDR1 LGHNA and CDR2 YSLEER. CDR3 nucleotides: TGCGCCAGCAGCCAAGGGACAGGGGCGCGTGAAAAACTGTTTTTT. Amino acids: CASSQGTGAREKLFF.

In regard to this clonotype: Being one base from a much bigger clone, this may be a read error. V is TRBV5-6 and J is TRBJ1-5; D unclear. Germline loops: CDR1 SGHDT, CDR2 YYEEEE. V was cut by 4 bases and J by 5 bases, with 13 bases left in between. The CDR3 covers 14 residues. CDR3 sequence reads: CASSRAAGDQPQHF. DNA of the CDR3: TGTGCCAGCAGCCGGGCGGCCGGCGATCAGCCCCAGCATTTT.

This clonotype appeared once. A much larger clonotype is one base distant, so this may be a read error. This rearrangement joins TRBV7-9 to TRBJ1-1, with 7 nucleotides matching TRBD1. The germline CDR1 and CDR2 sequences are SEHNR and FQNEAQ (reference sequence). The CDR3 totals 12 residues. The V segment lost 8 bases and the J segment 6 bases; nucleotides outside the gene matches: 6. CDR3 sequence: CASGQEAAEAFF. In nucleotides, the CDR3 is TGTGCCAGCGGACAGGAGGCCGCTGAAGCTTTCTTT.

As to this clonotype: One end of the junction fails to match germline, which may point to a read error. This chain connects TRBV9 to TRBJ2-7; 9 positions agree with TRBD2. The germline gives CDR1 SGDLS, CDR2 YYNGEE. The CDR3 has 14 amino acids. The chain's CDR3 is CARSVGGGAAEQYF. CDR3 DNA: TGTGCCCGCAGCGTGGGCGGGGGGGCGGCCGAGCAGTACTTC.

This clonotype was counted only a few times. The rearrangement links TRBV20-1 to TRBJ2-5, with TRBD2 matching 9 bases. Per the germline V gene, CDR1 is DFQATT and CDR2 is SNEGSKA (reference sequence). V trimming: 7 bases; J trimming: 3 bases; junction bases outside the gene matches: 18. The CDR3 loop spans 17 amino acids. The CDR3 spells CSGSLGGRAWVEETQYF. The DNA of the CDR3 is TGCAGTGGATCTCTGGGCGGGAGGGCCTGGGTCGAAGAGACCCAGTACTTC.

This clonotype turned up a few times. The chain has TRBV5-8 and TRBJ2-1; 7 bases agree with TRBD2. Germline-derived CDR1 and CDR2 are SGHTS and YDEGEE. Trimming took 4 bases from V and 2 from J; bases not matched to a gene: 15. This CDR3 region has 18 residues. The CDR3 nucleotides are TGTGCCAGCAGCCCTTCTGTCTACGGCGGGGGAACCTACAATGAGCAGTTCTTC. Translation: CASSPSVYGGGTYNEQFF.

The rearrangement joins TRBV4-2 to TRBJ1-5; 9 nucleotides align to TRBD1. This CDR3 is 17 amino acids long. V was pared by 1 base and J by 2 bases, with 6 bases of the junction left unmatched. Germline CDR1 reads LGHNA; CDR2 reads YNFKEQ. The CDR3 bases are TGTGCCAGCAGCCAAGTAGGGGACAGGGCGGGCAATCAGCCCCAGCATTTT. It specifies CASSQVGDRAGNQPQHF.

Points on this clonotype: With a much larger clone just one base away, this may be a read error. The chain is built from TRBV4-3 and TRBJ1-1; D unclear. Germline V gene data show CDR1 as LGHNA and CDR2 as YSLEER. The CDR3 loop spans 13 amino acids. The CDR3 loop reads CASSQDWRFEALF. The CDR3, as DNA: TGCGCCAGCAGCCAAGATTGGAGATTTGAAGCTCTCTTT.

Comments on this clonotype: A much larger clone differs from this one at a single base, so this may be a read error. The rearrangement links TRBV6-2 or TRBV6-3 to TRBJ2-5; TRBD2 might be the D (6 bases). This CDR3 comprises 13 residues. Trimming removed 10 bases at V and 0 bases at J, with 12 bases between. Germline V gene sequence: CDR1 MNHEY, CDR2 SVGEGT. In DNA form, the CDR3 reads TGTGCCAACGCGGGACCCTACCAAGAGACCCAGTACTTC. Translating it yields CANAGPYQETQYF.

A single count supports this clonotype. A much larger clone lies a single base off, so this may be a read error. V and J are TRBV7-9 and TRBJ2-1; 9 bases map to TRBD2. Germline assignment: CDR1 SEHNR and CDR2 FQNEAQ (reference sequence). The CDR3 has 16 amino acids. V trimming: 4 bases; J trimming: 13 bases; junction bases outside the gene matches: 17. The CDR3 here is CASSSVLAGEQETQFF. DNA for the CDR3: TGTGCCAGCAGCTCTGTTTTAGCGGGAGAACAAGAGACCCAGTTCTTC.